The rows below give T cell receptor beta chains drawn from one sample of a study of healthy donors' naive CD4 and CD8 T cells. MiXCR, run by TCRdb on the reads, gives a single entry per CDR3 protein. The sample yields about 180,000 distinct CDR3 sequences, around 70% seen once. Sequencing was done on a sample of naive CD4+ and CD8+ T cells sorted from blood, pooled from several donors. These receptors all stem from a pool of human donors in good health; the sample pools cells from several healthy donors. The conserved cysteine and the conserved F or W are not part of the CDR3 here. Fields, in order: J gene, V gene, clone size, CDR3 protein. Clone size is shown for a subset of rows, as once, few, many or a class of expanded clone.

J gene: TRBJ2-7
V gene: TRBV6-5
clone size: once
CDR3 protein: ASSYLGEQY

J gene: TRBJ2-7
V gene: TRBV19
clone size: NA
CDR3 protein: ASSIGQGVEQY

J gene: TRBJ1-5
V gene: TRBV29-1
clone size: NA
CDR3 protein: SASTGIHQPQH

J gene: TRBJ2-5
V gene: TRBV29-1
clone size: NA
CDR3 protein: SHGSETQY

J gene: TRBJ1-2
V gene: TRBV6-6
clone size: NA
CDR3 protein: ASIHSDSNYGYT

J gene: TRBJ1-1
V gene: TRBV11-2
clone size: NA
CDR3 protein: ASSFPGGSF

J gene: TRBJ2-7
V gene: TRBV6-6
clone size: NA
CDR3 protein: ASSYGQDEQY

J gene: TRBJ2-1
V gene: TRBV24-1
clone size: NA
CDR3 protein: ATSENSLEQF

J gene: TRBJ1-3
V gene: TRBV6-6
clone size: NA
CDR3 protein: ASSHHRDRGVKGNTIY

J gene: TRBJ2-1
V gene: TRBV29-1
clone size: few
CDR3 protein: SVSGTTYNEQF

J gene: TRBJ2-1
V gene: TRBV19
clone size: once
CDR3 protein: ASSSPWGVDEQF

J gene: TRBJ2-3
V gene: TRBV29-1
clone size: NA
CDR3 protein: SVLRGGGVDTQY

J gene: TRBJ2-7
V gene: TRBV20-1
clone size: NA
CDR3 protein: SASKGYEQY

J gene: TRBJ1-1
V gene: TRBV19
clone size: NA
CDR3 protein: ASSILGLRTEAF

J gene: TRBJ1-2
V gene: TRBV2
clone size: once
CDR3 protein: ASSVYRGTNYGYT

J gene: TRBJ2-1
V gene: TRBV19
clone size: NA
CDR3 protein: ASSISGNNEQF

J gene: TRBJ2-7
V gene: TRBV11-2
clone size: NA
CDR3 protein: ASSFGGVSSYEQY